These 10 T cell receptor beta chains came from one sample sequenced in a study of blood T cell dynamics during melanoma immunotherapy. Some clones are missing from TCRdb's copy, which holds only in-frame ones; the method was immunoSEQ multiplex PCR. This table holds 9,100 or so clones, around 86% found once. Time point denoted: week 3, after first cycle of checkpoint inhibitor. The starting material was blood, obtained from a patient treated with checkpoint blockade. Source of these receptors: a human donor with melanoma.

J is TRBJ1-5 and V is TRBV6-5, with D possibly matching TRBD1 (5 bases). Trimming removed 4 bases from V and 8 bases from J, with 18 bases in between. Germline V gene lookup returns CDR1 MNHEY and CDR2 SVGAGI. This CDR3 comprises 15 residues. CDR3: CASSSGTRAEEPQHF. In DNA, the CDR3 is TGTGCCAGCAGTTCAGGGACGAGGGCGGAAGAGCCCCAGCATTTT.

The V and J genes are TRBV7-2 and TRBJ2-7; D perhaps matches TRBD2 (5 bases). The CDR3 has 12 amino acids. Germline CDR1 reads SGHTA; CDR2 reads FQGNSA. Trimming took off 5 bases at V and 6 bases at J, with 11 bases between the two ends. The CDR3 loop reads CASSPNRGEQYF. The CDR3 DNA reads as TGTGCCAGCAGCCCTAATCGGGGCGAGCAGTACTTC.

There are a few counts of this clone. The gene calls are TRBV7-9 and TRBJ2-5; a possible D gene is TRBD1 (6 bases). This CDR3 is 15 amino acids long. Germline CDR1 reads SEHNR; CDR2 reads FQNEAQ (reference sequence). Trimming stripped 6 bases from V and 5 bases from J, with 19 bases between. The CDR3 sequence: CASRPAYRAGETQYF. CDR3 DNA: TGTGCCAGCAGACCAGCTTACAGGGCAGGGGAGACCCAGTACTTC.

J is TRBJ2-2 and V is TRBV11-1, with TRBD2 matching 9 bases. V dropped 2 bases and J dropped 0; count of bases not matched to a gene: 4. Per the germline V gene, CDR1 is SGHAT and CDR2 is FQDESV (reference sequence). CDR3 length equals 17 residues. CDR3 nucleotides: TGTGCCAGCAGCTTACCTGGCGGGGGGGCGAACACCGGGGAGCTGTTTTTT. Translating it yields CASSLPGGGANTGELFF.

The chain combines TRBV4-3 with TRBJ2-1, with D maybe TRBD2 (6 bases). This CDR3 has 15 amino acids. Trimming shortened V by 5 bases and J by 2 bases, and 13 bases separated the two germline ends. In germline, CDR1 is LGHNA, CDR2 YSLEER. The DNA for the CDR3 is TGCGCCAGCAGCACGGAGGGGTTACCCTACAATGAGCAGTTCTTC. It yields the protein CASSTEGLPYNEQFF.

This clone was recorded only once. This rearrangement joins TRBV13 to TRBJ2-5, with no clear D. Germline CDR1 PRHDT, CDR2 FYEKMQ (reference sequence). The CDR3 has 15 residues. V was cut by 2 bases and J by 2 bases, with 12 bases left in between. The CDR3 reads CASSLSGSKQETQYF. The CDR3 DNA sequence: TGTGCCAGCAGCTTATCGGGCAGCAAGCAAGAGACCCAGTACTTC.

This chain links TRBV4-1 with TRBJ2-3, with D unclear. This CDR3 comprises 14 residues. Trimming shortened V by 4 bases and J by 3 bases, and 11 bases separated the two germline ends. The germline gives CDR1 MGHRA, CDR2 YSYEKL. The CDR3 here is CASSREVGTDTQYF. For the CDR3, the DNA is TGCGCCAGCAGCCGAGAGGTCGGAACAGATACGCAGTATTTT.

The V call is TRBV9, the J call TRBJ1-4; tentatively, D is TRBD1 (5 bases). Germline V CDR1 and CDR2: SGDLS, YYNGEE. This CDR3 comprises 15 residues. The V gene lost 3 bases and the J gene lost 3 bases, with 12 bases spanning the gap. Here the CDR3 reads CASSAGRGANEKLFF. For the CDR3, the DNA is TGTGCCAGCAGCGCAGGAAGGGGAGCTAATGAAAAACTGTTTTTT.

V usage is TRBV11-3 and J usage is TRBJ2-7; 10 bases fit TRBD2. Germline trimming cut 3 bases from V and 3 bases from J; bases unmatched to any gene: 5. Germline values: CDR1 SGHNT, CDR2 YENEEA. The CDR3 has 15 residues. In DNA form, the CDR3 reads TGTGCCAGCAGCTTGCTAGCGGGGGCCGGCTACGAGCAGTACTTC. Translated, it gives CASSLLAGAGYEQYF.

This rearrangement joins TRBV11-2 to TRBJ2-7; 8 bases match TRBD2. J gave up 6 bases and V 2 bases, and 6 bases lay outside the gene matches. Germline V gene lookup returns CDR1 SGHAT and CDR2 FQNNGV. This CDR3 has 14 residues. The CDR3 sequence: CASSLFGGGVEQYF. For the CDR3, the DNA is TGTGCCAGCAGCTTATTCGGGGGGGGCGTCGAGCAGTACTTC.